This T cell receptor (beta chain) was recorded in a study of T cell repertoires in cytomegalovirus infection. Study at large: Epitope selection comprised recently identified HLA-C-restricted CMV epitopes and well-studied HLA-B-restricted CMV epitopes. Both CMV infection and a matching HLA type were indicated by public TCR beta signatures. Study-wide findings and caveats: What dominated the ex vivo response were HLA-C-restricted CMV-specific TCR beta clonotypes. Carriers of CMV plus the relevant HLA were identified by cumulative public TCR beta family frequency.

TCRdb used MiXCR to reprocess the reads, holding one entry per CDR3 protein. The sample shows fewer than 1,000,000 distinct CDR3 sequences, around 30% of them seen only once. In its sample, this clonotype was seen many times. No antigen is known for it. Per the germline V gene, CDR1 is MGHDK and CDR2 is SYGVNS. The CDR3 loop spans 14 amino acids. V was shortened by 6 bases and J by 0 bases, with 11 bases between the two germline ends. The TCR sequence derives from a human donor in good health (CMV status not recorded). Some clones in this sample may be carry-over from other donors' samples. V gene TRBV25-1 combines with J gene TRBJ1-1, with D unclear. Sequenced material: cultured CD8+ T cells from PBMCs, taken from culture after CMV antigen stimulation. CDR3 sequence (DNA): TGTGCCAGCAGCGCGAGGACGGTGAACACTGAAGCTTTCTTT. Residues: CASSARTVNTEAFF. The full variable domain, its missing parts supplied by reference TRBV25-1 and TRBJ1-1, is EADIYQTPRYLVIGTGKKITLECSQTMGHDKMYWYQQDPGMELHLIHYSYGVNSTEKGDLSSESTVSRIRTEHFPLTLESARPSHTSQYLCASSARTVNTEAFFGQGTRLTVV.